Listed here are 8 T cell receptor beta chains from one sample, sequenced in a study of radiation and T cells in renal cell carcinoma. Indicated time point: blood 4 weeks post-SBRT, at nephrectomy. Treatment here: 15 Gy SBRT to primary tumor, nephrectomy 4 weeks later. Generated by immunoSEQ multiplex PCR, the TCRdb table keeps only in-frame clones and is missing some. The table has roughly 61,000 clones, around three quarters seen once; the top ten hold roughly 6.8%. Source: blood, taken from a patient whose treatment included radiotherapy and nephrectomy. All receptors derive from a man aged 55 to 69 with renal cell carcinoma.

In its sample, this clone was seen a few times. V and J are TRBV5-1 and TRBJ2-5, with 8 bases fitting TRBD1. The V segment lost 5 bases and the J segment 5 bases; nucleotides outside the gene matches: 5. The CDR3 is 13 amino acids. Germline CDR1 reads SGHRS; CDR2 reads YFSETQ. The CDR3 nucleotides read TGCGCCAGCAGGGATCCAGGGGGCGAGACCCAGTACTTC. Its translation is CASRDPGGETQYF. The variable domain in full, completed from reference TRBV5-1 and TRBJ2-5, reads KAGVTQTPRYLIKTRGQQVTLSCSPISGHRSVSWYQQTPGQGLQFLFEYFSETQRNKGNFPGRFSGRQFSNSRSEMNVSTLELGDSALYLCASRDPGGETQYFGPGTRLLVL.

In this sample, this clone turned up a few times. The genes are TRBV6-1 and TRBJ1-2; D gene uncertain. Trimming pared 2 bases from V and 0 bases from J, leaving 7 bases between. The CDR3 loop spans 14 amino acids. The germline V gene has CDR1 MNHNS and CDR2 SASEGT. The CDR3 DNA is TGTGCCAGCAGTGAATTCGGCTCTAACTATGGCTACACCTTC. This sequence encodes CASSEFGSNYGYTF.

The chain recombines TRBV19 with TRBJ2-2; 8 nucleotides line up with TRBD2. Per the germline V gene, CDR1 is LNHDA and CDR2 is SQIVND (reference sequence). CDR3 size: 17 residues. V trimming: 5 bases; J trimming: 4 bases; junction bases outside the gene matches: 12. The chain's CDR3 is CASSYPSSGSSTGELFF. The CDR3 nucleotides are TGTGCCAGTAGTTACCCATCGAGCGGGAGCAGCACCGGGGAGCTGTTTTTT.

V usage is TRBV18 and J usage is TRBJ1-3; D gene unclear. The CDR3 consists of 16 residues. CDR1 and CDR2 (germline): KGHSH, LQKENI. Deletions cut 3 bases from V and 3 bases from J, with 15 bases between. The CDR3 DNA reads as TGTGCCAGCTCACCTTTTGTGGACTCTTTTGGAAACACCATATATTTT. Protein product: CASSPFVDSFGNTIYF.

The CDR3 DNA follows: TGTGCCAGCAGCCAGGGGGGCGAGGATACGCAGTATTTT. Protein sequence: CASSQGGEDTQYF. The V gene is TRBV7-2, the J gene TRBJ2-3, with D maybe TRBD1 (7 bases). The CDR3 contains 13 residues. Germline assignment: CDR1 SGHTA and CDR2 FQGNSA. V was trimmed by 5 bases and J by 6 bases, leaving 12 bases between them.

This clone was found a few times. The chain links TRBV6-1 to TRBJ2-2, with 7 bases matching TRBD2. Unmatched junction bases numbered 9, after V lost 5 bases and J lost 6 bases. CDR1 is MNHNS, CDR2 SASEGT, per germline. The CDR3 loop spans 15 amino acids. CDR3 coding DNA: TGTGCCAGCAGTTCCGGGACTATTATCTCCGGGGAGCTGTTTTTT. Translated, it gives CASSSGTIISGELFF.

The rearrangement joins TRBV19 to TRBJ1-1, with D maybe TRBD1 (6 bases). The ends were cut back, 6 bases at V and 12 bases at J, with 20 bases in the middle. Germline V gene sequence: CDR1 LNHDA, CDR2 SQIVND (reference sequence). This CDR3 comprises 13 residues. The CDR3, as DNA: TGTGCCAGTAGCGATCAGGGGCGCGGGACAACTTTCTTT. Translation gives CASSDQGRGTTFF.

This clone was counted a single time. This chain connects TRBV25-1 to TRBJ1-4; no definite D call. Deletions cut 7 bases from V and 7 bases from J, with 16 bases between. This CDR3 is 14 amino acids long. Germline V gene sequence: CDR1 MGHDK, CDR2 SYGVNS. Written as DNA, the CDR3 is TGTGCCAGCAAGGCCCCGATTGCGGGTGAAAAACTGTTTTTT. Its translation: CASKAPIAGEKLFF.